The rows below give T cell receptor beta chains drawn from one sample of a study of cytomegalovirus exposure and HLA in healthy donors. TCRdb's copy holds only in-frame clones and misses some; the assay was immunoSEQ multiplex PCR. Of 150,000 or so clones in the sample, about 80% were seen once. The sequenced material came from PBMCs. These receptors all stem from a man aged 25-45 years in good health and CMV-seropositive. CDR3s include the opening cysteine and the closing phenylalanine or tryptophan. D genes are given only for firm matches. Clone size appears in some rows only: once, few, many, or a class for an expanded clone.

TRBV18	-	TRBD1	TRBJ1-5	CASSPPGQGIQPQHF	TGTGCCAGCTCACCCCCGGGACAGGGGATTCAGCCCCAGCATTTT
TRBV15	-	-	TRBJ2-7	CATSRDKDAGPAYEQYF	TGTGCCACCAGCAGAGATAAGGACGCGGGCCCAGCCTACGAGCAGTACTTC
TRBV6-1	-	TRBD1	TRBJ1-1	CASSRQQGGTEAFF	TGTGCCAGCAGTAGACAACAGGGGGGCACTGAAGCTTTCTTT
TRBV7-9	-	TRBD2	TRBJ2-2	CASSLGGVGGELFF	TGTGCCAGCAGCTTGGGAGGGGTAGGCGGGGAGCTGTTTTTT
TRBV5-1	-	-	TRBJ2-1	CASSPGTGSYNEQFF	TGCGCCAGCAGCCCCGGGACTGGATCCTACAATGAGCAGTTCTTC
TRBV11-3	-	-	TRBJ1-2	CASSLDQEEVGYTF	TGTGCCAGCAGCTTAGATCAGGAAGAAGTGGGCTACACCTTC
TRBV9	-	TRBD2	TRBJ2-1	CASSVGLAASIENEQFF	TGTGCCAGCAGCGTCGGACTAGCGGCGTCCATAGAGAATGAGCAGTTCTTC
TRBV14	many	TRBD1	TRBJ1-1	CASSPRQGVNTEAFF	TGTGCCAGCAGCCCCCGACAGGGTGTGAACACTGAAGCTTTCTTT
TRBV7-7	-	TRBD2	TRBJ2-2	CASSRSAGENTGELFF	TGTGCCAGCAGCCGGTCAGCGGGAGAGAACACCGGGGAGCTGTTTTTT
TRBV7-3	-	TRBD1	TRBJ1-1	CASSQILQGRNTEAFF	TGTGCCAGCAGTCAAATATTACAGGGGCGGAACACTGAAGCTTTCTTT
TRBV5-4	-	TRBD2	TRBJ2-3	CASSTGGGTSGTDTQYF	TGTGCCAGCAGCACAGGGGGCGGGACTAGCGGGACAGATACGCAGTATTTT
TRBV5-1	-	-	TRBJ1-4	CASSLVQGKEKLFF	TGCGCCAGCAGCTTGGTTCAGGGGAAAGAAAAACTGTTTTTT
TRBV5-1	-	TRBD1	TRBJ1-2	CASSPPGGTGTLYGYTF	TGCGCCAGCAGCCCCCCGGGGGGGACAGGGACGCTTTATGGCTACACCTTC
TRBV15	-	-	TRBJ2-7	CATSYRDEQYF	TGTGCCACCAGCTACAGGGACGAGCAGTACTTC
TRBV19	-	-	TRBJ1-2	CASSIWTDNYGYTF	TGTGCCAGTAGTATATGGACAGACAACTATGGCTACACCTTC
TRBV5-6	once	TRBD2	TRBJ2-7	CASRGTSGRASYEQYF	TGTGCCAGCAGAGGGACTAGCGGGAGGGCCTCCTACGAGCAGTACTTC
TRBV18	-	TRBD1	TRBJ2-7	CASSPGTGASYEQYF	TGTGCCAGCTCACCGGGGACAGGGGCCTCCTACGAGCAGTACTTC
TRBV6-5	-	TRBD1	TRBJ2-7	CASSPGQGLYEQYF	TGTGCCAGCAGTCCCGGACAGGGCCTCTACGAGCAGTACTTC
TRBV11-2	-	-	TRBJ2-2	CASSRVRGDTGELFF	TGTGCCAGCAGCCGAGTGCGGGGAGACACCGGGGAGCTGTTTTTT
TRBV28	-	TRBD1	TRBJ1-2	CAIYGTGGLPRYGYTF	TGTGCCATTTACGGGACAGGGGGACTACCTAGGTATGGCTACACCTTC
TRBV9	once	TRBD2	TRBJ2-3	CASSAGLAGGTDTQYF	TGTGCCAGCAGCGCAGGACTAGCGGGGGGGACAGATACGCAGTATTTT
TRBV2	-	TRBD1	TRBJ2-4	CASTGQGRVAKNIQYF	TGTGCCAGCACGGGACAGGGAAGGGTGGCCAAAAACATTCAGTACTTC
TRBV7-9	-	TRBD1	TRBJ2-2	CASSLYAGTDKNTGELFF	TGTGCCAGCAGCTTATACGCCGGGACAGATAAGAACACCGGGGAGCTGTTTTTT
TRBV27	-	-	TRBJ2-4	CASREGPSWAKNIQYF	TGTGCCAGCCGGGAAGGGCCCTCCTGGGCCAAAAACATTCAGTACTTC
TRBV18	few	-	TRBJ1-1	CASSPVLWTANTEAFF	TGTGCCAGCTCACCTGTGCTTTGGACAGCGAACACTGAAGCTTTCTTT
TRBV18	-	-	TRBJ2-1	CASSWESPDSYNEQFF	TGTGCCAGCTCCTGGGAGTCCCCTGATTCCTACAATGAGCAGTTCTTC
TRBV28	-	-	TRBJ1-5	CASYRVGQPQHF	TGTGCCAGCTACAGGGTAGGACAGCCCCAGCATTTT
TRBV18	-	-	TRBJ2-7	CASSLGLPEQYF	TGTGCCAGCTCCCTGGGACTTCCCGAGCAGTACTTC
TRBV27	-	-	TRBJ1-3	CASSSTQGPPGNTIYF	TGTGCCAGCAGTTCGACACAGGGACCCCCTGGAAACACCATATATTTT
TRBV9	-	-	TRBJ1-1	CASSVGFVGGGTEAFF	TGTGCCAGCAGCGTAGGGTTCGTGGGCGGGGGCACTGAAGCTTTCTTT
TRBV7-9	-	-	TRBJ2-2	CASSLDSATGELFF	TGTGCCAGCAGCTTAGACAGTGCGACCGGGGAGCTGTTTTTT
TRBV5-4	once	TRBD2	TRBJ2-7	CASSPSGGAAEQYF	TGTGCCAGCAGCCCTAGCGGGGGGGCGGCAGAGCAGTACTTC
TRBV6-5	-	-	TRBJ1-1	CASSYSTRGTEAFF	TGTGCCAGCAGTTACTCGACCAGGGGCACTGAAGCTTTCTTT
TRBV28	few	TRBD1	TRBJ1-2	CASRQTGLSGYTF	TGTGCCAGCAGGCAGACAGGGCTCTCGGGCTACACCTTC
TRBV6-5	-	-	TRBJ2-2	CASSYGGGDTGELFF	TGTGCCAGCAGTTACGGAGGGGGCGACACCGGGGAGCTGTTTTTT
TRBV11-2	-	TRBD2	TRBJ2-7	CASSLPPGRGGLRNEQYF	TGTGCCAGCAGCTTACCCCCCGGGAGGGGGGGCCTTCGGAACGAGCAGTACTTC
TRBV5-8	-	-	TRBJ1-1	CASSWGDGLNTEAFF	TGTGCCAGCAGCTGGGGGGACGGACTGAACACTGAAGCTTTCTTT
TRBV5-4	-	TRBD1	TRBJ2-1	CASCLTTGVLFNEQFF	TGTGCCAGCTGCCTCACGACAGGGGTTCTCTTTAATGAGCAGTTCTTC
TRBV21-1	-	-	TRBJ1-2	CASSERSFPARGERF	TGTGCCAGCAGCGAGCGCTCTTTCCCCGCCAGGGGGGAGCGGTTC
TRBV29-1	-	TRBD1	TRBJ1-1	CSVPYRGGEAFF	TGCAGCGTGCCGTACAGGGGTGGGGAAGCTTTCTTT
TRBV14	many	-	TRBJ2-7	CASSRGYEQYF	TGTGCCAGCAGCCGAGGCTACGAGCAGTACTTC